These 3 T cell receptor beta chains originate from one sample sequenced in a study of shared T cell receptors in the human thymus. Method: immunoSEQ multiplex PCR; TCRdb's copy keeps in-frame clones and lacks some. Here the sample spans 600,000 or so clones, roughly 86% being singletons. A further study also used this sample, focusing on human thymus T cells.

Source material: thymocytes. These receptors all come from a boy younger than two with a congenital heart defect.

This clone was seen only a few times. This chain joins TRBV28 and TRBJ1-5; no clear D gene. Germline assignment: CDR1 MDHEN and CDR2 SYDVKM. Trimming removed 2 bases from V and 1 base from J, with 12 bases in between. The CDR3 totals 16 residues. The CDR3 DNA reads as TGTGCCAGCAGTTTACCAGGTGGGCGCAGCAATCAGCCCCAGCATTTT. Its protein is CASSLPGGRSNQPQHF.

V usage is TRBV11-2 and J usage is TRBJ2-7, with D perhaps matching TRBD1 (6 bases). V shed 1 base and J shed 10 bases, with 14 bases lying between them. Looked up from germline, CDR1 is SGHAT and CDR2 is FQNNGV. The CDR3 is made up of 13 amino acids. The CDR3 DNA sequence: TGTGCCAGCAGCTTAGGTGACAGGTTGATACAGTACTTC. This codes for CASSLGDRLIQYF.

The rearrangement joins TRBV5-1 to TRBJ2-1, with 8 bases identical to TRBD1. This CDR3 is built from 19 residues. The V gene's germline CDR1 is SGHRS and CDR2 YFSETQ. Trimming removed 0 bases from V and 3 bases from J; junction bases left unmatched: 14. CDR3 residues: CASSLGTGYDIRLYNEQFF. CDR3 bases: TGCGCCAGCAGCTTGGGGACAGGGTATGATATCCGACTCTACAATGAGCAGTTCTTC.